This T cell receptor beta chain was documented in a study of T-cell reconstitution after alpha-beta-depleted transplantation in children. TCRbeta library preparation incorporated unique molecular identifiers. MiXCR was run by TCRdb on the PCR reads, yielding one entry per CDR3 protein. The table includes some 500,000 distinct CDR3 sequences, approximately 20% detected once. The CDR3 is made up of 15 amino acids. The germline V gene has CDR1 SGHRS and CDR2 YFSETQ. The V gene lost 4 bases and the J gene lost 10 bases, with 21 bases spanning the gap. The chain links TRBV5-1 to TRBJ2-1; TRBD2 is a possible D gene (5 bases). The sample was PBMCs from the stem cell graft donor, taken from the stem cell graft. The source is a human donor who donated a stem cell graft to a child with acute lymphoblastic leukemia. CDR3 in amino acids: CASSRPGLESWEQFF. CDR3 nucleotides: TGCGCCAGCAGCCGGCCTGGACTGGAAAGCTGGGAGCAGTTCTTC.